These 23 T cell receptor beta chains came from one sample sequenced in a study of HIV-infected patients and healthy controls. From the 5' RACE reads, TCRdb called clonotypes with MiXCR, one entry per CDR3 protein. This sample has approximately 67,000 distinct CDR3 sequences; 15% to 20% occur once, and the top ten carry approximately 5%. The sequenced material came from CD4+ T cells from blood. These receptors were collected from a human donor in good health.

The rearrangement uses TRBV19 and TRBJ1-5; D is perhaps TRBD1 (5 bases). Trimming shortened V by 11 bases and J by 2 bases, and 22 bases separated the two germline ends. The CDR3 runs 16 residues. Germline CDR1 and CDR2: LNHDA and SQIVND (reference sequence). The DNA of the CDR3 is TGTGCCCTGGGGGGAATTGGTTTAAGTGGCAATCAGCCCCAGCATTTT. Protein product: CALGGIGLSGNQPQHF.

This chain connects TRBV11-2 to TRBJ1-1; D gene unclear. The CDR3 totals 11 residues. CDR1 is SGHAT and CDR2 is FQNNGV in the germline V gene. Trimming took off 1 base at V and 5 bases at J, with 2 bases between the two ends. DNA of the CDR3: TGTGCCAGCAGCTTAGGTACTGAAGCTTTCTTT. It yields the protein CASSLGTEAFF. Combining the CDR3 with reference TRBV11-2 and TRBJ1-1 gives the whole variable domain EAGVAQSPRYKIIEKRQSVAFWCNPISGHATLYWYQQILGQGPKLLIQFQNNGVVDDSQLPKDRFSAERLKGVDSTLKIQPAKLEDSAVYLCASSLGTEAFFGQGTRLTVV.

This clonotype was found many times. The chain combines TRBV7-9 with TRBJ2-1; perhaps TRBD2 as D (6 bases). The germline V gene has CDR1 SEHNR and CDR2 FQNEAQ (reference sequence). This CDR3 region has 16 residues. V lost 2 bases to trimming and J lost 9 bases, with 20 bases between them. CDR3 residues: CASSLKAGTSFFEQFF. For the CDR3, the DNA is TGTGCCAGCAGCTTAAAAGCGGGTACTAGCTTCTTTGAGCAGTTCTTC. Looking up the rest from reference TRBV7-9 and TRBJ2-1 gives the full variable domain: DTGVSQNPRHKITKRGQNVTFRCDPISEHNRLYWYRQTLGQGPEFLTYFQNEAQLEKSRLLSDRFSAERPKGSFSTLEIQRTEQGDSAMYLCASSLKAGTSFFEQFFGPGTRLTVL.

The chain joins TRBV23-1 to TRBJ1-5, with a tentative D call TRBD1 (5 bases). TRBV23-1 is filed as an ORF, its function uncertain. Trimming left V 0 bases short and J 2 bases short, with 20 bases between. The CDR3 is 19 residues long. The CDR3 region is CASSQSCSSGGGGNQPQHF. Written as DNA, the CDR3 is TGCGCCAGCAGTCAATCGTGCTCTTCGGGGGGGGGAGGCAATCAGCCCCAGCATTTT.

This clonotype appeared a single time. V and J are TRBV28 and TRBJ1-4, with D hard to call. Trimming shortened V by 7 bases and J by 7 bases, and 10 bases separated the two germline ends. The CDR3 consists of 12 residues. Germline values: CDR1 MDHEN, CDR2 SYDVKM. Here the CDR3 reads CASITAGEKLFF. CDR3 sequence (DNA): TGTGCCAGCATTACTGCGGGTGAAAAACTGTTTTTT.

This chain links TRBV12-3 or TRBV12-4 with TRBJ1-1; 8 nucleotides agree with TRBD1. This CDR3 is 13 amino acids long. V gave up 6 bases and J gave up 7 bases; unmatched junction bases: 7. The CDR3 DNA sequence: TGTGCCAGCAGACCTACAGGGGGGGGTGAAGCTTTCTTT. Translating gives CASRPTGGGEAFF.

This clonotype was seen many times. The chain joins TRBV7-6 to TRBJ2-3; TRBD2 agrees at 9 bases. Germline CDR1 reads SGHVS; CDR2 reads FNYEAQ. The CDR3 contains 16 residues. V was pared by 2 bases and J by 2 bases, with 5 bases of the junction left unmatched. The CDR3 protein is CASSLLSGRPTDTQYF. The CDR3 DNA sequence: TGTGCCAGCAGCTTACTTAGCGGGAGACCCACAGATACGCAGTATTTT.

In its sample, this clonotype was seen a few times. The rearrangement joins TRBV20-1 to TRBJ2-7; TRBD2 matches at 10 bases. The junction had 4 bases not matched to a gene; V was cut back by 1 base and J by 1 base. This CDR3 region has 15 residues. Germline loops: CDR1 DFQATT, CDR2 SNEGSKA (reference sequence). For the CDR3, the DNA is TGCAGTGCTAGAGCCAGCGGGGGGGGGTCCTACGAGCAGTACTTC. It encodes CSARASGGGSYEQYF.

This clonotype was recorded a few times. The chain links TRBV6-2 or TRBV6-3 to TRBJ1-1; D not certain. V was clipped by 6 bases and J by 5 bases, with 19 bases between them. This CDR3 is built from 15 residues. Germline CDR1 reads MNHEY; CDR2 reads SVGEGT. CDR3 in DNA: TGTGCCAGCAGCCGCCCTGGAGCCTGGGAGACTGAAGCTTTCTTT. This encodes CASSRPGAWETEAFF.

This clonotype was seen at least ten times. This chain uses TRBV5-1 with TRBJ2-5; 9 bases fit TRBD2. V lost 4 bases, J lost 5 bases, and 9 bases stayed unmatched. Germline V gene lookup returns CDR1 SGHRS and CDR2 YFSETQ. The CDR3 has 15 amino acids. The CDR3 bases are TGCGCCAGCAGCCGAATTAGCGGGGGCGCGGAGACCCAGTACTTC. Translated, it gives CASSRISGGAETQYF.

The chain carries TRBV11-3 and TRBJ2-1; D remains unclear. CDR1 and CDR2 from the germline V gene are SGHNT and YENEEA. With 3 bases removed from V and 9 bases from J, the gap between germline ends came to 15 bases. The length of the CDR3 is 14 residues. The CDR3 DNA reads as TGTGCCAGCAGCTTTGTGCCGACAATTGGTGAGCAGTTCTTC. Protein product: CASSFVPTIGEQFF.

This clonotype showed up just once. This rearrangement joins TRBV27 to TRBJ1-1; D not resolved. The CDR3 length is 13 residues. The V end was cut by 5 bases, the J end by 7 bases, with 14 bases between. Per germline, CDR1 MNHEY and CDR2 SMNVEV (reference sequence). The CDR3 bases are TGTGCCAGCAGTCCCAATACGTGGGGTGAAGCTTTCTTT. Its translation is CASSPNTWGEAFF.

This clonotype was seen a few times. The CDR3 DNA reads TGCAGTGCTCGCGTTAGGAGCGCGTCCTCCTACGAGCAGTACTTC. Its protein is CSARVRSASSYEQYF. The rearrangement links TRBV20-1 to TRBJ2-7, with unresolved D. V shed 5 bases and J shed 0 bases, with 17 bases lying between them. Germline V gene data show CDR1 as DFQATT and CDR2 as SNEGSKA (reference sequence). This CDR3 is 15 amino acids long.

This clonotype was seen repeatedly, ten times or more. The V gene is TRBV20-1, the J gene TRBJ2-2; possibly TRBD2 for D (5 bases). In germline, CDR1 is DFQATT, CDR2 SNEGSKA (reference sequence). CDR3 size: 16 residues. The ends were cut back, 3 bases at V and 0 bases at J, with 14 bases in the middle. The CDR3, as DNA: TGCAGTGCTAGTGAGGCACCGGGATCGAACACCGGGGAGCTGTTTTTT. Protein: CSASEAPGSNTGELFF.

The rearrangement joins TRBV7-9 to TRBJ2-1; 8 bases map to TRBD1. J lost 8 bases, V lost 7 bases, and 10 bases had no gene match. CDR3 length equals 14 residues. Germline V lookup: CDR1 SEHNR, CDR2 FQNEAQ (reference sequence). Written as DNA, the CDR3 is TGTGCCAGCACTGGGCGGACAGGGATTCATGAGCAGTTCTTC. This sequence encodes CASTGRTGIHEQFF.

V usage is TRBV20-1 and J usage is TRBJ1-2, with D possibly matching TRBD1 (5 bases). The CDR3 has 14 residues. V was cut by 5 bases and J by 3 bases, with 16 bases left in between. Germline assignment: CDR1 DFQATT and CDR2 SNEGSKA (reference sequence). CDR3 DNA: TGCAGTGCTCAGCAGGCCCAGGGCCACTATGGCTACACCTTC. It codes for CSAQQAQGHYGYTF.

Only a few counts were recorded for this clonotype. This chain connects TRBV4-3 to TRBJ2-1; D may be TRBD2 (6 bases). Trimming shortened V by 1 base and J by 0 bases, and 13 bases separated the two germline ends. Germline assignment: CDR1 LGHNA and CDR2 YSLEER. The CDR3 sequence is 17 residues long. The CDR3 DNA sequence: TGCGCCAGCAGCCAAGCAGGGACTCACATCTCCTACAATGAGCAGTTCTTC. It codes for CASSQAGTHISYNEQFF.

The rearrangement joins TRBV29-1 to TRBJ2-3; D not resolved. The CDR3 runs 13 residues. The germline V gene has CDR1 SQVTM and CDR2 ANQGSEA. The V end lost 4 bases, the J end lost 0 bases, and 8 bases lay between the germline ends. The CDR3 loop is CSVGSLSTDTQYF. CDR3 DNA: TGCAGCGTTGGATCTCTGAGCACAGATACGCAGTATTTT.

The sample holds many counts of this clonotype. The V and J genes are TRBV2 and TRBJ2-2, with D possibly TRBD2 on 6 matching bases. The V end lost 9 bases, the J end lost 0 bases, and 14 bases lay between the germline ends. CDR1 is SNHLY, CDR2 FYNNEI, per germline. The CDR3 consists of 15 residues. As DNA, the CDR3 is TGTGCCAGTACCCGGGAGACAGCGAACACCGGGGAGCTGTTTTTT. This gives the protein CASTRETANTGELFF.

The gene calls are TRBV14 and TRBJ2-7; D is ambiguous. This CDR3 is 12 amino acids long. Deletions cut 0 bases from V and 6 bases from J, with 6 bases between. Germline V gene data show CDR1 as SGHDN and CDR2 as FVKESK. In nucleotides, the CDR3 is TGTGCCAGCAGCCAAGATACATCCGAGCAGTACTTC. The encoded protein is CASSQDTSEQYF. Full variable domain (missing parts from reference TRBV14 and TRBJ2-7): EAGVTQFPSHSVIEKGQTVTLRCDPISGHDNLYWYRRVMGKEIKFLLHFVKESKQDESGMPNNRFLAERTGGTYSTLKVQPAELEDSGVYFCASSQDTSEQYFGPGTRLTVT.

The rearrangement uses TRBV9 and TRBJ2-2, with D unclear. This CDR3 comprises 12 residues. V lost 0 bases and J 7 bases, leaving 4 bases between the germline ends. Germline loops: CDR1 SGDLS, CDR2 YYNGEE. CDR3 DNA sequence: TGTGCCAGCAGCGTAGCGGTCGGGGAGCTGTTTTTT. Protein: CASSVAVGELFF.

This clonotype occurred many times. Here the CDR3 reads CASSLVAGGRGEQFF. CDR3 bases: TGTGCCAGCAGCTTAGTAGCGGGAGGGAGAGGAGAGCAGTTCTTC. The chain employs TRBV7-8 and TRBJ2-1, with 11 bases that match TRBD2. CDR1 and CDR2 (germline): SGHVS, FQNEAQ. The CDR3 consists of 15 residues. V gave up 1 base and J gave up 10 bases; unmatched junction bases: 6.

The sample holds a few counts of this clonotype. This chain's CDR3 is CAWSVGAPQFF. In DNA form, the CDR3 reads TGTGCCTGGAGTGTAGGGGCCCCGCAGTTCTTC. The chain joins TRBV30 to TRBJ2-1; D is perhaps TRBD1 (5 bases). V was pared by 0 bases and J by 12 bases, with 9 bases between. This CDR3 is built from 11 residues. From germline, CDR1 is GTSNPN and CDR2 SVGIG (reference sequence). Variable domain in full (rest from reference TRBV30 and TRBJ2-1): SQTIHQWPATLVQPVGSPLSLECTVEGTSNPNLYWYRQAAGRGLQLLFYSVGIGQISSEVPQNLSASRPQDRQFILSSKKLLLSDSGFYLCAWSVGAPQFFGPGTRLTVL.